Given below is one T cell receptor beta chain in context. The antigen is undetermined. This record belongs to a study of T-cell memory formation after mild COVID-19. TCRdb reprocessed the 5' RACE reads via MiXCR and lists one record per CDR3 protein. The sample includes 400,000 to 500,000 distinct CDR3 sequences, around 24% of them seen just once. Between the trimmed V and J ends, which lost 0 bases and 4 bases, there was a span of 8 bases. CDR1 MNHEY and CDR2 SVGAGI come from the germline V gene. The CDR3 has 14 residues. Study observations and caveats: Day 15 to 85 contracting clones showed balanced CD4/CD8; later expanders leaned CD4+. Contracting CD4+ clones were located mainly in CM and EM, and CD8+ clones in EMRA.

The chain couples TRBV6-5 to TRBJ2-3; tentatively, D is TRBD1 (5 bases). The sequence was collected from an adult woman who had mild COVID-19 (a few samples of this study predate the infection). Cell type and time point are not known. Sequenced material: PBMCs or a T cell subset sorted from them (not recorded which). Written as DNA, the CDR3 is TGTGCCAGCAGTTACTCGGGGCGCGCAGATACGCAGTATTTT. Translating gives CASSYSGRADTQYF.